Detailed here is one T cell receptor beta chain. The antigen remains undetermined. The CDR3 spans 19 residues. The germline V gene encodes CDR1 MDHEN and CDR2 SYDVKM. Germline trimming cut 4 bases from V and 0 bases from J; bases unmatched to any gene: 13. Although they were nominally healthy when sampled, donors likely had unrecorded immune exposures. These data belong to a study of cytomegalovirus exposure and HLA in healthy donors. Whole-study findings and limits: Overall, 164 TCR beta chains were annotated as cytomegalovirus-associated.

The PCR used 60 Vbeta and 13 Jbeta primers. Original analysis: There were tens of millions of unique TCR beta chains by a later count, and 10 million to 12 million of them were shared. Produced via immunoSEQ multiplex PCR; TCRdb's table is partial and in-frame only. That table furnishes V, J and clone size, whereas the DNA furnished D and trimming. Recorded here are fewer than 200,000 clones; the top ten clones represent under 6.5%. Sequencing input: PBMCs. This sequence was found in a man aged 25-45 years in good health and CMV-seronegative. The chain combines TRBV28 with TRBJ2-2; 8 bases are shared with TRBD1. The CDR3 reads CASSSIPLAGGANTGELFF. The DNA for the CDR3 is TGTGCCAGCAGTTCTATCCCCCTGGCAGGGGGCGCGAACACCGGGGAGCTGTTTTTT.